A single sample gave rise to the 28 T cell receptor beta chains below, sequenced in a study of T cell repertoires in ileal Crohn's disease. Repertoires were generated with immunoSEQ multiplex PCR, while TCRdb's copy carries only in-frame clones and drops some. The table has more than 5,500 clones, more than 65% seen once; the top ten hold around 13%. Sequenced sample: ileal tissue. These receptors came from an adult with Crohn's disease.

The CDR3 loop is CASSLDAGVLGAFF. CDR3 coding DNA: TGTGCCAGCAGCTTAGACGCAGGGGTTCTAGGAGCTTTCTTT. The chain employs TRBV7-2 and TRBJ1-1, with a weak D call TRBD1 (6 bases). This CDR3 has 14 residues. Between the trimmed V and J ends, which lost 1 base and 10 bases, there was a span of 16 bases. CDR1 and CDR2 (germline): SGHTA, FQGNSA.

CDR3 sequence (DNA): TGTGCCAGCAGCTCCTTCCGACTAGACAGGGTTTATGATGGCTACACCTTC. Translating gives CASSSFRLDRVYDGYTF. The V and J genes are TRBV5-6 and TRBJ1-2, with 7 bases aligning to TRBD1. V shed 3 bases and J 6 bases; nucleotides not matched to a gene: 17. Germline V lookup: CDR1 SGHDT, CDR2 YYEEEE. CDR3 length: 17 residues.

This chain connects TRBV5-1 to TRBJ1-5; D is unclear. Trimming took 1 base from V and 7 from J, leaving 9 bases between them. Germline CDR1 and CDR2: SGHRS and YFSETQ. This CDR3 has 13 residues. CDR3 sequence reads: CASSLFEGQPQHF. Here the CDR3 DNA reads TGCGCCAGCAGCTTGTTTGAGGGACAGCCCCAGCATTTT.

The chain joins TRBV6-5 to TRBJ1-3; TRBD1 is a possible D gene (6 bases). Germline V gene sequence: CDR1 MNHEY, CDR2 SVGAGI. The V end was cut by 6 bases, the J end by 0 bases, with 12 bases between. The CDR3 extends over 15 amino acids. CDR3 residues: CASRLAGASGNTIYF. The CDR3 DNA is TGTGCCAGCAGACTCGCGGGGGCCTCTGGAAACACCATATATTTT.

CDR3 coding DNA: TGTGCCAGCCGGTGTAAAGAGACCCAGTACTTC. This translates into CASRCKETQYF. The chain couples TRBV11-3 to TRBJ2-5; D remains ambiguous. The CDR3 consists of 11 residues. Trimming pared 8 bases from V and 3 bases from J, leaving 7 bases between. CDR1 SGHNT and CDR2 YENEEA come from the germline V gene.

This chain joins TRBV30 and TRBJ2-3, with TRBD2 matching over 7 bases. Germline values: CDR1 GTSNPN, CDR2 SVGIG (reference sequence). CDR3 length: 14 residues. V lost 4 bases to trimming and J lost 1 base; unmatched junction nucleotides: 5. The CDR3 protein is CAWMMAGGTDTQYF. CDR3 nucleotides: TGTGCCTGGATGATGGCGGGGGGCACAGATACGCAGTATTTT.

The chain links TRBV18 to TRBJ1-2, with TRBD1 as a possible D gene (6 bases). V lost 3 bases and J 0 bases, leaving 17 bases between the germline ends. This CDR3 comprises 17 residues. Per germline, CDR1 KGHSH and CDR2 LQKENI. The CDR3 DNA reads as TGTGCCAGCTCACCTACTTACGGGACACTATCTAACTATGGCTACACCTTC. Protein sequence: CASSPTYGTLSNYGYTF.

The rearrangement links TRBV6-1 to TRBJ1-2; 9 bases map to TRBD1. CDR1 and CDR2 (germline): MNHNS, SASEGT. Unmatched junction bases numbered 10, after V lost 4 bases and J lost 7 bases. The CDR3 has 15 residues. This chain's CDR3 is CASSVRTGASAGYTF. In DNA, the CDR3 is TGTGCCAGCAGTGTCCGGACAGGGGCTAGTGCTGGCTACACCTTC.

V and J are TRBV7-2 and TRBJ1-3; D call uncertain. The V and J ends lost 2 bases and 4 bases respectively, with 9 bases between them. The CDR3 totals 14 residues. The germline CDR1 and CDR2 sequences are SGHTA and FQGNSA. The CDR3 region has the DNA TGTGCCAGCAGCTTACCTACTACCGGAAACACCATATATTTT. It encodes CASSLPTTGNTIYF.

The chain employs TRBV18 and TRBJ1-5; D is unclear. The CDR3 covers 13 residues. V lost 2 bases, J lost 9 bases, and 11 bases lay in between. CDR1 KGHSH and CDR2 LQKENI come from the germline V gene. The CDR3 nucleotides read TGTGCCAGCTCACCAAGCCGTGGTGGGCCCCAGCATTTT. Protein product: CASSPSRGGPQHF.

The chain is built from TRBV19 and TRBJ1-1; unclear D gene. The CDR3 has 15 residues. CDR1 LNHDA and CDR2 SQIVND come from the germline V gene (reference sequence). The V and J ends lost 2 bases and 0 bases respectively, with 10 bases between them. The CDR3 sequence: CASSISPVLNTEAFF. The CDR3 DNA reads as TGTGCCAGTAGTATATCCCCAGTCTTGAACACTGAAGCTTTCTTT.

This clone was counted a single time. The J gene is TRBJ2-7, the V gene TRBV11-2, with TRBD2 identical over 7 bases. Trimming at V came to 5 bases and at J to 7 bases, leaving 14 bases not matched to a gene. Germline-derived CDR1 and CDR2 are SGHAT and FQNNGV. The CDR3 loop spans 15 amino acids. The CDR3 bases are TGTGCCAGCAGCCGATCAACGGGACTATTCAGTGAGCAGTACTTC. It translates to CASSRSTGLFSEQYF.

The rearrangement links TRBV5-1 to TRBJ2-1; the match to TRBD1 covers 9 bases. J gave up 1 base and V 3 bases, and 2 bases lay outside the gene matches. Germline assignment: CDR1 SGHRS and CDR2 YFSETQ. The CDR3 consists of 15 residues. CDR3 sequence: CASSWGQGSYNEQFF. For the CDR3, the DNA is TGCGCCAGCAGCTGGGGACAGGGATCCTACAATGAGCAGTTCTTC.

The sample holds a few counts of this clone. The rearrangement uses TRBV9 and TRBJ2-7; D perhaps matches TRBD2 (7 bases). The CDR3 covers 16 residues. Trimming removed 0 bases at V and 6 bases at J, with 19 bases between. CDR1 SGDLS and CDR2 YYNGEE come from the germline V gene. The CDR3 region has the DNA TGTGCCAGCAGCGTAGTTGGGGGGGCGATGTTCTCCGAGCAGTACTTC. Its translation: CASSVVGGAMFSEQYF.

V gene TRBV9 combines with J gene TRBJ1-4; 8 nucleotides match TRBD1. From germline, CDR1 is SGDLS and CDR2 YYNGEE. The junction had 5 bases not matched to a gene; V was cut back by 2 bases and J by 8 bases. CDR3 length: 14 amino acids. The CDR3 loop is CASSVGQGYEKLFF. As DNA, the CDR3 is TGTGCCAGCAGCGTCGGACAGGGTTACGAAAAACTGTTTTTT.

This chain links TRBV4-3 with TRBJ1-4; D is possibly TRBD1 (5 bases). In germline, CDR1 is LGHNA, CDR2 YSLEER. The CDR3 spans 14 residues. V was cut by 4 bases and J by 7 bases, with 13 bases left in between. In DNA form, the CDR3 reads TGCGCCAGCAGCCTCCTGGGGCGCGGTGAAAAACTGTTTTTT. As protein: CASSLLGRGEKLFF.

The chain employs TRBV9 and TRBJ2-7, with a tentative D call TRBD1 (5 bases). Germline V gene sequence: CDR1 SGDLS, CDR2 YYNGEE. V shed 0 bases and J shed 1 base, with 8 bases lying between them. The CDR3 has 14 residues. CDR3 loop: CASSVEQASYEQYF. As DNA, the CDR3 is TGTGCCAGCAGCGTAGAACAGGCATCCTACGAGCAGTACTTC.

The rearrangement uses TRBV27 and TRBJ1-2; 12 bases line up with TRBD1. V lost 6 bases to trimming and J lost 7 bases; unmatched junction nucleotides: 3. The CDR3 totals 13 residues. The germline gives CDR1 MNHEY, CDR2 SMNVEV (reference sequence). Here the CDR3 DNA reads TGTGCCAGCAGGGGGACAGGGGGCTCTGGCTACACCTTC. It codes for CASRGTGGSGYTF.

CDR3 residues: CASSPGISYEQYF. The CDR3 bases are TGTGCCAGCAGCCCAGGCATCTCCTACGAGCAGTACTTC. The V gene is TRBV5-6, the J gene TRBJ2-7, with no clear D. The CDR3 totals 13 residues. Germline CDR1 is SGHDT and CDR2 is YYEEEE. V was pared by 4 bases and J by 0 bases, with 8 bases between.

The V gene is TRBV7-6, the J gene TRBJ2-7, with D possibly matching TRBD1 (5 bases). The germline V gene has CDR1 SGHVS and CDR2 FNYEAQ. Trimming took 4 bases from V and 5 from J, leaving 15 bases between them. The CDR3 is 14 amino acids. CDR3 sequence: CASSSGRGFHEQYF. In DNA, the CDR3 is TGTGCCAGCAGCTCCGGAAGGGGATTCCACGAGCAGTACTTC.

The chain couples TRBV29-1 to TRBJ2-1, with D tentatively TRBD2 (5 bases). The CDR3 contains 12 residues. With 6 bases removed from V and 3 bases from J, the gap between germline ends came to 9 bases. CDR1 is SQVTM, CDR2 ANQGSEA, per germline. The CDR3 bases are TGCAGCGTCGCCCGGGACTACAATGAGCAGTTCTTC. Translated, it gives CSVARDYNEQFF.

CDR3 loop: CASSSSGLAGQETQYF. The CDR3 DNA reads as TGTGCCAGCAGCTCCTCGGGACTAGCGGGCCAAGAGACCCAGTACTTC. The chain combines TRBV7-2 with TRBJ2-5, with 12 bases lining up with TRBD2. CDR3 length: 16 residues. Germline CDR1 is SGHTA and CDR2 is FQGNSA. The V gene end was trimmed by 4 bases and the J gene end by 1 base; junction bases not matched to a gene: 4.

This clone was seen a single time. The chain is built from TRBV7-8 and TRBJ2-1; no clear D gene. The germline V and J ends were trimmed by 5 bases and 8 bases, with 16 bases remaining between them. The germline V gene has CDR1 SGHVS and CDR2 FQNEAQ. This CDR3 region has 14 residues. The CDR3 sequence is CASSPGSRGDEQFF. As DNA, the CDR3 is TGTGCCAGCAGCCCCGGTTCGCGCGGCGATGAGCAGTTCTTC.

The genes are TRBV11-2 and TRBJ1-4, with D possibly TRBD1 on 6 matching bases. Germline V gives CDR1 SGHAT, CDR2 FQNNGV. The V end was cut by 5 bases, the J end by 5 bases, with 12 bases between. The CDR3 is 14 amino acids. The CDR3 loop reads CASSRGQLNEKLFF. The CDR3 DNA sequence: TGTGCCAGCAGCCGCGGACAGTTGAATGAAAAACTGTTTTTT.

This clone appeared a few times. V is TRBV6-6 and J is TRBJ1-6, with D perhaps TRBD1 (6 bases). V was cut by 6 bases and J by 9 bases, with 15 bases left in between. The CDR3 totals 14 residues. CDR1 MNHNY and CDR2 SVGAGI come from the germline V gene (reference sequence). CDR3: CASRGGGKRSPLHF. CDR3 coding DNA: TGTGCCAGCAGGGGAGGGGGAAAACGTTCACCCCTCCACTTT.

The chain uses TRBV4-3 and TRBJ1-2; D may be TRBD1 (6 bases). In germline, CDR1 is LGHNA, CDR2 YSLEER. V was trimmed by 1 base and J by 2 bases, leaving 11 bases between them. The CDR3 is 15 residues long. The CDR3 reads CASSQGRGTNYGYTF. The CDR3 DNA is TGCGCCAGCAGCCAAGGAAGGGGGACAAACTATGGCTACACCTTC.

There are a few counts of this clone. The gene calls are TRBV6-4 and TRBJ2-1, with D perhaps matching TRBD2 (5 bases). The CDR3 runs 15 residues. CDR1 MRHNA and CDR2 SNTAGT come from the germline V gene. V was shortened by 5 bases and J by 0 bases, with 11 bases between the two germline ends. The CDR3 nucleotides are TGTGCCAGCAGTTTTGGTCGGGACTCCTACAATGAGCAGTTCTTC. Translated, it gives CASSFGRDSYNEQFF.

The J gene is TRBJ1-1, the V gene TRBV7-9, with TRBD1 matching 8 bases. With 7 bases clipped from V and 6 bases from J, the junction kept 10 bases outside the gene matches. Per the germline V gene, CDR1 is SEHNR and CDR2 is FQNEAQ (reference sequence). This CDR3 spans 14 amino acids. CDR3 nucleotides: TGTGCCAGCATCTCGGGCGGACAGGGAGCTGAAGCTTTCTTT. It codes for CASISGGQGAEAFF.